A single sample is the source of the 23 T cell receptor beta chains below, sequenced in a study of control samples from healthy donors and cancer patients. TCRdb's table, derived via immunoSEQ multiplex PCR, lists solely in-frame clones and lacks some. The repertoire holds some 79,000 clones, with less than 90% as singletons. Source material: blood. These TCRs come from a woman aged 45-60 years in good health.

The chain employs TRBV6-5 and TRBJ1-6; tentatively, D is TRBD1 (5 bases). V was shortened by 2 bases and J by 11 bases, with 10 bases between the two germline ends. Germline loops: CDR1 MNHEY, CDR2 SVGAGI. The CDR3 length is 13 residues. DNA of the CDR3: TGTGCCAGCAGTTACCGTGGGGCCGCACCCCTCCACTTT. Translating gives CASSYRGAAPLHF.

The gene calls are TRBV10-2 and TRBJ2-7; D is possibly TRBD1 (6 bases). The CDR3 loop spans 10 amino acids. Trimming pared 8 bases from V and 6 bases from J, leaving 8 bases between. The germline gives CDR1 WSHSY, CDR2 SAAADI. DNA for the CDR3: TGCGCCAGCCAGGGGTCCGAGCAGTACTTC. Amino acids: CASQGSEQYF.

V and J are TRBV18 and TRBJ1-2; 8 bases agree with TRBD1. The CDR3 is 16 amino acids. Germline values: CDR1 KGHSH, CDR2 LQKENI. With 3 bases clipped from V and 6 bases from J, the junction kept 12 bases outside the gene matches. CDR3 in amino acids: CASSPIQGAKSDGYTF. DNA for the CDR3: TGTGCCAGCTCACCGATCCAGGGGGCTAAGTCGGATGGCTACACCTTC.

This rearrangement joins TRBV11-2 to TRBJ2-7; TRBD2 matches at 9 bases. The V segment lost 6 bases and the J segment 2 bases; nucleotides outside the gene matches: 8. Germline V gene data show CDR1 as SGHAT and CDR2 as FQNNGV. The CDR3 is made up of 15 amino acids. The CDR3 DNA is TGTGCCAGCAGGCTAGAAGCGGGAGGAACCTACGAGCAGTACTTC. Amino acids: CASRLEAGGTYEQYF.

The chain couples TRBV28 to TRBJ2-6; the D gene is possibly TRBD2 (7 bases). Germline assignment: CDR1 MDHEN and CDR2 SYDVKM. V shed 4 bases and J shed 3 bases, with 13 bases lying between them. The CDR3 has 16 residues. CDR3 DNA sequence: TGTGCCAGCAGTTGGGCGGGGGCGCTTGGGGCCAACGTCCTGACTTTC. The encoded protein is CASSWAGALGANVLTF.

The chain combines TRBV5-1 with TRBJ1-2; perhaps TRBD1 as D (5 bases). V was pared by 3 bases and J by 3 bases, with 12 bases between. There are 14 residues in the CDR3. CDR1 and CDR2 (germline): SGHRS, YFSETQ. The CDR3 coding sequence is TGCGCCAGCAGCTCCGGGGGGTCCGACTATGGCTACACCTTC. Its translation is CASSSGGSDYGYTF.

The CDR3 sequence is CASRLRGPPYEQYF. CDR3 DNA: TGTGCCAGCAGGTTAAGGGGGCCCCCCTACGAGCAGTACTTC. The V and J genes are TRBV28 and TRBJ2-7; 7 nucleotides align to TRBD1. V was clipped by 6 bases and J by 2 bases; unmatched bases: 7. CDR1 is MDHEN, CDR2 SYDVKM, per germline. The CDR3 is 14 residues long.

The table lists this clone with a few counts. The V call is TRBV2, the J call TRBJ2-7; perhaps TRBD2 as D (5 bases). Trimming took 3 bases from V and 6 from J, leaving 12 bases between them. The CDR3 contains 13 residues. Germline CDR1 and CDR2: SNHLY and FYNNEI. CDR3 protein: CASSDSGYGEQYF. CDR3 bases: TGTGCCAGCAGTGATTCGGGGTACGGCGAGCAGTACTTC. Full variable domain (remainder filled in from reference TRBV2 and TRBJ2-7): EPEVTQTPSHQVTQMGQEVILRCVPISNHLYFYWYRQILGQKVEFLVSFYNNEISEKSEIFDDQFSVERPDGSNFTLKIRSTKLEDSAMYFCASSDSGYGEQYFGPGTRLTVT.

The chain has TRBV30 and TRBJ1-4, with D unresolved. The V and J ends lost 5 bases and 12 bases respectively, with 10 bases between them. From germline, CDR1 is GTSNPN and CDR2 SVGIG (reference sequence). The CDR3 has 10 amino acids. CDR3 in amino acids: CAWGNGELFF. CDR3 DNA: TGTGCCTGGGGTAATGGAGAACTGTTTTTT.

This clone was recorded only once. The chain joins TRBV9 to TRBJ2-5; D remains ambiguous. The CDR3 has 14 residues. Germline-derived CDR1 and CDR2 are SGDLS and YYNGEE. V was clipped by 0 bases and J by 4 bases, with 10 bases between them. The CDR3 DNA reads as TGTGCCAGCAGCGTAGGTCTAGATGGAGAGACCCAGTACTTC. Its translation is CASSVGLDGETQYF.

V is TRBV5-6 and J is TRBJ2-7; 7 bases agree with TRBD2. This CDR3 comprises 16 residues. Germline V CDR1 and CDR2: SGHDT, YYEEEE. With 3 bases clipped from V and 3 bases from J, the junction kept 12 bases outside the gene matches. In DNA form, the CDR3 reads TGTGCCAGCAGCTCCCTTTTCCGCCAGCGGGACTACGAGCAGTACTTC. This encodes CASSSLFRQRDYEQYF.

This chain's CDR3 is CASSYSGGSTEAFF. DNA for the CDR3: TGTGCCAGCAGTTACTCGGGAGGGAGCACTGAAGCTTTCTTT. The V and J genes are TRBV6-6 and TRBJ1-1; D unresolved. The length of the CDR3 is 14 residues. With 0 bases removed from V and 4 bases from J, the gap between germline ends came to 9 bases. Germline V gene lookup returns CDR1 MNHNY and CDR2 SVGAGI (reference sequence).

The V and J genes are TRBV27 and TRBJ2-3, with D perhaps TRBD1 (6 bases). The CDR3 consists of 15 residues. The ends were cut back, 5 bases at V and 1 base at J, with 13 bases in the middle. The germline V gene encodes CDR1 MNHEY and CDR2 SMNVEV (reference sequence). This chain's CDR3 is CASSHTGLGTDTQYF. In DNA, the CDR3 is TGTGCCAGCAGTCATACAGGGTTGGGCACAGATACGCAGTATTTT.

The sample holds a few counts of this clone. The chain has TRBV11-3 and TRBJ1-1; no clear D. The CDR3 extends over 17 amino acids. Germline V lookup: CDR1 SGHNT, CDR2 YENEEA. V was trimmed by 0 bases and J by 0 bases, leaving 14 bases between them. The CDR3 DNA sequence: TGTGCCAGCAGCTTAGACGGTCGCTCGAGGTTGAACACTGAAGCTTTCTTT. Translating it yields CASSLDGRSRLNTEAFF.

The chain is built from TRBV3-1 (or the pseudogene TRBV3-2) and TRBJ2-7, with D perhaps TRBD2 (5 bases). The CDR3 extends over 14 amino acids. In germline, CDR1 is LGHDT, CDR2 YNNKEL (reference sequence). The V and J ends lost 1 base and 4 bases respectively, with 11 bases between them. The CDR3 here is CASSQGPGKYEQYF. DNA for the CDR3: TGTGCCAGCAGCCAAGGGCCGGGAAAGTACGAGCAGTACTTC.

In its sample, this clone was seen once. The chain joins TRBV9 to TRBJ1-1, with a tentative D call TRBD1 (6 bases). Trimming took 1 base from V and 9 from J, leaving 19 bases between them. The germline V gene has CDR1 SGDLS and CDR2 YYNGEE. This CDR3 has 15 residues. Here the CDR3 reads CASSVRGTYDHQAFF. The CDR3 DNA sequence: TGTGCCAGCAGCGTAAGAGGGACATATGACCACCAAGCTTTCTTT.

The genes are TRBV2 and TRBJ1-4, with unresolved D. Trimming pared 3 bases from V and 0 bases from J, leaving 8 bases between. The CDR3 is made up of 15 amino acids. The germline V gene encodes CDR1 SNHLY and CDR2 FYNNEI. CDR3 in DNA: TGTGCCAGCAGTGATGGAGTTTCAACTAATGAAAAACTGTTTTTT. This translates into CASSDGVSTNEKLFF.

This sequence joins TRBV3-1 (or the pseudogene TRBV3-2) and TRBJ2-6; no clear D. The V gene lost 2 bases and the J gene lost 0 bases, with 23 bases spanning the gap. This CDR3 has 21 residues. From germline, CDR1 is LGHDT and CDR2 YNNKEL (reference sequence). CDR3 protein: CASSQFKMPIRSLSGANVLTF. The DNA for the CDR3 is TGTGCCAGCAGCCAATTCAAGATGCCCATCCGCTCTCTCTCTGGGGCCAACGTCCTGACTTTC.

V is TRBV9 and J is TRBJ2-7; TRBD2 matches at 11 bases. This CDR3 has 16 amino acids. Germline CDR1 and CDR2: SGDLS and YYNGEE. V lost 0 bases to trimming and J lost 6 bases; unmatched junction nucleotides: 8. The CDR3 DNA reads as TGTGCCAGCAGCGTAGGGAGTACTAGCGGGAGCGGCGAGCAGTACTTC. Its protein is CASSVGSTSGSGEQYF.

This chain uses TRBV18 with TRBJ1-5; D perhaps matches TRBD1 (5 bases). V lost 1 base, J lost 10 bases, and 17 bases lay in between. The CDR3 length is 15 residues. Germline V gene data show CDR1 as KGHSH and CDR2 as LQKENI. The CDR3 is CASSPLGQDGTPQHF. The DNA for the CDR3 is TGTGCCAGCTCACCACTCGGTCAGGACGGGACCCCCCAGCATTTT.

The V call is TRBV15, the J call TRBJ1-1; unclear D gene. The CDR3 length is 12 residues. Germline CDR1 LNHNV, CDR2 YYDKDF (reference sequence). Trimming left V 0 bases short and J 10 bases short, with 9 bases between. In DNA form, the CDR3 reads TGTGCCACCAGCAGAGAGTTGACCCCAGCTTTCTTT. It is translated as CATSRELTPAFF.

The V gene is TRBV7-2, the J gene TRBJ2-1; D not resolved. The CDR3 runs to 15 residues. The germline V gene has CDR1 SGHTA and CDR2 FQGNSA. Trimming took off 3 bases at V and 0 bases at J, with 9 bases between the two ends. The CDR3 reads CASSFSWSSYNEQFF. In nucleotides, the CDR3 is TGTGCCAGCAGCTTCTCCTGGAGCTCCTACAATGAGCAGTTCTTC.

The rearrangement joins TRBV10-3 to TRBJ2-4, with 7 bases matching TRBD2. The germline CDR1 and CDR2 sequences are ENHRY and SYGVKD. The CDR3 runs 16 residues. Trimming at V came to 6 bases and at J to 5 bases, leaving 13 bases not matched to a gene. The CDR3 here is CAISPSGPGGENIQYF. CDR3 coding DNA: TGTGCCATCAGCCCGTCGGGGCCGGGGGGTGAAAACATTCAGTACTTC.